Following are 24 T cell receptor beta chains from one sample sequenced in a study of blood T cell repertoires in COVID-19 (dated by TCRdb to the early 2020s). Library creation used the immunoSEQ multiplex PCR assay. The table was pulled from immuneACCESS by TCRdb, which kept in-frame rearrangements only. Such tables lose some clones; where checked, under half of the loss comes from unresolved V genes, and the rest has no known cause. In this sample the table shows 140,000 or so clones, 80% of which occur a single time. The top ten clones comprise around 5% of the sample. Sequenced input: peripheral blood. The receptors here all came from a woman aged 50 to 65 with acute or convalescent COVID-19.

The genes are TRBV5-8 and TRBJ2-1; TRBD2 matches at 8 bases. J gave up 7 bases and V 9 bases, and 9 bases lay outside the gene matches. The CDR3 covers 13 residues. CDR1 is SGHTS and CDR2 is YDEGEE in the germline V gene. The CDR3 loop reads CATNSGGGNEQFF. CDR3 coding DNA: TGTGCCACCAACAGCGGGGGTGGGAATGAGCAGTTCTTC. The complete variable domain, with remaining parts taken from reference TRBV5-8 and TRBJ2-1, reads EAGVTQSPTHLIKTRGQQATLRCSPISGHTSVYWYQQALGLGLQFLLWYDEGEERNRGNFPPRFSGRQFPNYSSELNVNALELEDSALYLCATNSGGGNEQFFGPGTRLTVL.

This chain links TRBV27 with TRBJ2-7, with D possibly being TRBD1 (6 bases). The germline gives CDR1 MNHEY, CDR2 SMNVEV (reference sequence). The ends were cut back, 5 bases at V and 5 bases at J, with 13 bases in the middle. This CDR3 region has 13 residues. CDR3 sequence: CASSITGTHEQYF. DNA for the CDR3: TGTGCCAGCAGTATCACAGGGACCCACGAGCAGTACTTC.

The chain carries TRBV3-1 (or the pseudogene TRBV3-2) and TRBJ1-5; D unresolved. With 0 bases removed from V and 3 bases from J, the gap between germline ends came to 12 bases. Per the germline V gene, CDR1 is LGHDT and CDR2 is YNNKEL (reference sequence). There are 16 residues in the CDR3. Written as DNA, the CDR3 is TGTGCCAGCAGCCAAGATTACCCCGGGGACAATCAGCCCCAGCATTTT. It translates to CASSQDYPGDNQPQHF.

The chain couples TRBV6-5 to TRBJ2-7, with 7 positions matching TRBD2. The CDR3 length is 15 residues. Trimming cost V 7 bases and J 6 bases; bases outside gene matches: 15. The germline CDR1 and CDR2 sequences are MNHEY and SVGAGI. The CDR3 protein is CASTSPPWGGSEQYF. The DNA for the CDR3 is TGTGCCAGCACCTCACCCCCCTGGGGGGGAAGCGAGCAGTACTTC.

V is TRBV28 and J is TRBJ1-5; 7 bases agree with TRBD1. This CDR3 comprises 12 residues. Trimming at V came to 4 bases and at J to 10 bases, leaving 4 bases not matched to a gene. Germline-derived CDR1 and CDR2 are MDHEN and SYDVKM. CDR3 residues: CASSYRGGPQHF. For the CDR3, the DNA is TGTGCCAGCAGTTACAGGGGAGGACCCCAGCATTTT.

This clone occurred once. The chain links TRBV29-1 to TRBJ1-1; D remains unclear. This CDR3 spans 13 amino acids. V gave up 6 bases and J gave up 0 bases, with 11 bases separating them. Per the germline V gene, CDR1 is SQVTM and CDR2 is ANQGSEA. CDR3 in DNA: TGCAGCGTCGGGGATAGGGTGAACACTGAAGCTTTCTTT. Protein product: CSVGDRVNTEAFF.

This clone showed up just a few times. The CDR3 reads CASSQDETGGRTGELFF. For the CDR3, the DNA is TGTGCCAGCAGCCAAGACGAGACGGGGGGACGGACCGGGGAGCTGTTTTTT. The chain has TRBV14 and TRBJ2-2; 7 bases are shared with TRBD2. The CDR3 runs to 17 residues. After removal of 0 bases from V and 5 bases from J, the junction contained 9 bases not matched to a gene. Germline V lookup: CDR1 SGHDN, CDR2 FVKESK. The whole variable domain, filled in from reference TRBV14 and TRBJ2-2, reads EAGVTQFPSHSVIEKGQTVTLRCDPISGHDNLYWYRRVMGKEIKFLLHFVKESKQDESGMPNNRFLAERTGGTYSTLKVQPAELEDSGVYFCASSQDETGGRTGELFFGEGSRLTVL.

This clone occurred many times. This chain uses TRBV19 with TRBJ1-2; TRBD1 might be the D (5 bases). Per the germline V gene, CDR1 is LNHDA and CDR2 is SQIVND (reference sequence). V was pared by 5 bases and J by 6 bases, with 19 bases between. The CDR3 loop spans 15 amino acids. The CDR3 region is CASSPRGDAINGYTF. Here the CDR3 DNA reads TGTGCCAGTAGTCCACGGGGGGACGCCATCAATGGCTACACCTTC.

V gene TRBV3-1 (or the pseudogene TRBV3-2) combines with J gene TRBJ2-4; possible D gene TRBD2, 7 bases. This CDR3 has 18 amino acids. Germline V gene sequence: CDR1 LGHDT, CDR2 YNNKEL (reference sequence). With 4 bases removed from V and 0 bases from J, the gap between germline ends came to 19 bases. The DNA for the CDR3 is TGTGCCAGCAGCCGAGGGGGGGGACGAGAACGAGCCAAAAACATTCAGTACTTC. It encodes CASSRGGGRERAKNIQYF.

The chain uses TRBV7-2 and TRBJ2-7; D possibly corresponds to TRBD2 (5 bases). CDR3 length equals 14 residues. Germline lookup yields CDR1 SGHTA and CDR2 FQGNSA. The germline V and J ends were trimmed by 2 bases and 0 bases, with 8 bases remaining between them. CDR3 sequence (DNA): TGTGCCAGCAGCTTACTAGCTCCCTCCTACGAGCAGTACTTC. This gives the protein CASSLLAPSYEQYF.

The gene calls are TRBV2 and TRBJ1-3; TRBD1 might be the D (5 bases). The CDR3 contains 15 residues. The germline V and J ends were trimmed by 3 bases and 0 bases, with 9 bases remaining between them. The germline V gene encodes CDR1 SNHLY and CDR2 FYNNEI. CDR3: CASSDLGGSGNTIYF. The CDR3 region has the DNA TGTGCCAGCAGTGACCTCGGGGGCTCTGGAAACACCATATATTTT.

The chain uses TRBV4-2 and TRBJ2-7, with TRBD1 as a possible D gene (6 bases). V lost 3 bases and J 2 bases, leaving 14 bases between the germline ends. Germline assignment: CDR1 LGHNA and CDR2 YNFKEQ. This CDR3 comprises 15 residues. The CDR3 protein is CASSHSSGQTYEQYF. In nucleotides, the CDR3 is TGTGCCAGCAGCCACTCCTCAGGACAGACCTACGAGCAGTACTTC.

This chain uses TRBV24-1 with TRBJ1-6; TRBD1 matches 8 bases. Germline V CDR1 and CDR2: KGHDR, SFDVKD. The CDR3 has 17 residues. V trimming: 3 bases; J trimming: 2 bases; junction bases outside the gene matches: 5. The CDR3 DNA follows: TGTGCCACCAGTGATGGACAGGGTCGGACCTATAATTCACCCCTCCACTTT. This codes for CATSDGQGRTYNSPLHF.

The gene calls are TRBV7-8 and TRBJ1-5, with D perhaps matching TRBD1 (6 bases). V was trimmed by 6 bases and J by 3 bases, leaving 15 bases between them. This CDR3 is built from 15 residues. Per germline, CDR1 SGHVS and CDR2 FQNEAQ. In nucleotides, the CDR3 is TGTGCCAGCAGTAGAGGGGGGGGAACCAATCAGCCCCAGCATTTT. This sequence encodes CASSRGGGTNQPQHF.

The chain links TRBV10-1 to TRBJ1-1; D remains ambiguous. CDR1 and CDR2 from the germline V gene are WNHNN and SYGVQD (reference sequence). V lost 7 bases, J lost 0 bases, and 9 bases lay in between. CDR3 size: 13 residues. The CDR3 spells CASKVTMNTEAFF. The CDR3, as DNA: TGCGCCAGCAAGGTGACAATGAACACTGAAGCTTTCTTT.

The V gene is TRBV6-2 or TRBV6-3, the J gene TRBJ2-5; 10 bases map to TRBD2. CDR3 length: 17 amino acids. V lost 2 bases, J lost 5 bases, and 11 bases stayed unmatched. CDR1 is MNHEY and CDR2 is SVGEGT in the germline V gene. CDR3 DNA: TGTGCCAGCAGTTACAGGGTAGCGGGGGGTCCGGGGGAGACCCAGTACTTC. This encodes CASSYRVAGGPGETQYF.

The chain couples TRBV12-3 or TRBV12-4 to TRBJ2-2; D is ambiguous. This CDR3 has 13 amino acids. V was pared by 4 bases and J by 1 base, with 4 bases between. The CDR3 DNA sequence: TGTGCCAGCAGTTACTTGAACACCGGGGAGCTGTTTTTT. Amino acids: CASSYLNTGELFF.

The CDR3: CASSYWSGNNQPQHF. The CDR3, as DNA: TGTGCCAGCAGTTACTGGTCGGGAAACAATCAGCCCCAGCATTTT. The V call is TRBV6-2 or TRBV6-3, the J call TRBJ1-5; D unclear. CDR3 size: 15 residues. The ends were cut back, 1 base at V and 3 bases at J, with 10 bases in the middle. Germline assignment: CDR1 MNHEY and CDR2 SVGEGT.

The rearrangement links TRBV12-5 to TRBJ2-5; D unclear. In germline, CDR1 is LGHNT, CDR2 FRNRAP. CDR3 length equals 12 residues. V lost 6 bases and J lost 3, with 8 bases in between. The CDR3 spells CASGPTEETQYF. CDR3 nucleotides: TGTGCTAGTGGGCCAACAGAAGAGACCCAGTACTTC. The full variable domain, with the rest looked up from reference TRBV12-5 and TRBJ2-5, is DARVTQTPRHKVTEMGQEVTMRCQPILGHNTVFWYRQTMMQGLELLAYFRNRAPLDDSGMPKDRFSAEMPDATLATLKIQPSEPRDSAVYFCASGPTEETQYFGPGTRLLVL.

V is TRBV13 and J is TRBJ1-5; possible D gene TRBD1, 6 bases. With 0 bases removed from V and 7 bases from J, the gap between germline ends came to 16 bases. Germline lookup yields CDR1 PRHDT and CDR2 FYEKMQ (reference sequence). CDR3 length: 16 amino acids. This CDR3 is CASSLGFQGMRQPQHF. The DNA for the CDR3 is TGTGCCAGCAGCTTAGGTTTTCAGGGGATGAGGCAGCCCCAGCATTTT.

This chain joins TRBV23-1 and TRBJ1-1; D perhaps matches TRBD1 (6 bases). TRBV23-1 is sorted into the ORF group, with uncertain function. V lost 3 bases and J 1 base, leaving 12 bases between the germline ends. There are 15 residues in the CDR3. The CDR3 protein is CASSHPDRSNTEAFF. The CDR3 coding sequence is TGCGCCAGCAGTCACCCAGACAGGTCGAACACTGAAGCTTTCTTT.

This clone was seen once. V gene TRBV19 combines with J gene TRBJ1-6, with no clear D. The V gene lost 8 bases and the J gene lost 10 bases, with 15 bases spanning the gap. This CDR3 is built from 13 residues. CDR1 is LNHDA and CDR2 is SQIVND in the germline V gene (reference sequence). For the CDR3, the DNA is TGTGCCAGTGCTCCCGGGTCCGTCTCACCCCTCCACTTT. Its translation is CASAPGSVSPLHF.

The CDR3 region has the DNA TGCGCCAGCAGCTTGGATGGGTCGGGGGGGGAGACCCAGTACTTC. Amino acids: CASSLDGSGGETQYF. The chain joins TRBV5-1 to TRBJ2-5; 8 positions agree with TRBD2. V shed 0 bases, J shed 5 bases, and the junction held 6 bases outside the gene matches. Germline V gene data show CDR1 as SGHRS and CDR2 as YFSETQ. The CDR3 spans 15 residues.

The chain uses TRBV9 and TRBJ2-5; 8 bases are a match to TRBD1. The CDR3 length is 14 residues. Trimming at V came to 4 bases and at J to 3 bases, leaving 5 bases not matched to a gene. Germline CDR1 and CDR2: SGDLS and YYNGEE. This CDR3 is CASSLMDREETQYF. CDR3 bases: TGTGCCAGCAGCCTAATGGACAGGGAAGAGACCCAGTACTTC.